This TCR beta chain was captured in a study of blood T cell repertoires in COVID-19. On the study more broadly: The United States, Italy and Spain supplied acute and convalescent COVID-19 samples. PBMCs, B-cell-depleted T cells, or T cells were the source of the cDNA or gDNA that made up the material.

The CDR3 length is 13 residues. V shed 5 bases and J 2 bases; nucleotides not matched to a gene: 0. Germline CDR1 is GTSNPN and CDR2 is SVGIG (reference sequence). Sequencing was performed with immunoSEQ multiplex PCR; in TCRdb, only in-frame clones are kept and a portion is missing. Found here are over 300,000 clones, 88% of them singletons; the top ten hold around 0.91%. The sequenced sample was PBMCs or T cells enriched from blood (not recorded which). The chain links TRBV30 to TRBJ1-1; 12 positions match TRBD1. This TCR derives from a woman in her thirties with acute COVID-19. The CDR3 region is CAWGTGGNTEAFF. DNA for the CDR3: TGTGCCTGGGGGACAGGGGGCAACACTGAAGCTTTCTTT. Combining the CDR3 with reference TRBV30 and TRBJ1-1 gives the whole variable domain SQTIHQWPATLVQPVGSPLSLECTVEGTSNPNLYWYRQAAGRGLQLLFYSVGIGQISSEVPQNLSASRPQDRQFILSSKKLLLSDSGFYLCAWGTGGNTEAFFGQGTRLTVV.